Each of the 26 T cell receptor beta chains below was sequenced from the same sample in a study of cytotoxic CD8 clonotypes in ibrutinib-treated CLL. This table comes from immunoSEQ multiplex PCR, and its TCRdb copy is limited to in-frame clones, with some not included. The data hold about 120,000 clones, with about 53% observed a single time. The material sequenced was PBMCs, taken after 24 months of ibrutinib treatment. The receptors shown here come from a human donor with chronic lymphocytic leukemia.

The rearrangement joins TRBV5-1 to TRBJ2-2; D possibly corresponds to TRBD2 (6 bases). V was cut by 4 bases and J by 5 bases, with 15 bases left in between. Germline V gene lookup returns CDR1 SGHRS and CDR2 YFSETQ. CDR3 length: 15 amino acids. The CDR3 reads CASSPAGPRTGELFF. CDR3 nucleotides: TGCGCCAGCAGCCCGGCGGGACCGCGAACCGGGGAGCTGTTTTTT. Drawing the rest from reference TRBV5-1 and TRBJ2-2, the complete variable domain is KAGVTQTPRYLIKTRGQQVTLSCSPISGHRSVSWYQQTPGQGLQFLFEYFSETQRNKGNFPGRFSGRQFSNSRSEMNVSTLELGDSALYLCASSPAGPRTGELFFGEGSRLTVL.

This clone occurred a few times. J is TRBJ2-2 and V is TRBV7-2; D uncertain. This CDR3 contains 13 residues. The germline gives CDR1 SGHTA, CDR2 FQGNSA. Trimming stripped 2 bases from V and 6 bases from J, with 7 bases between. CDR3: CASSLFPAGELFF. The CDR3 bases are TGTGCCAGCAGCTTATTTCCGGCCGGGGAGCTGTTTTTT.

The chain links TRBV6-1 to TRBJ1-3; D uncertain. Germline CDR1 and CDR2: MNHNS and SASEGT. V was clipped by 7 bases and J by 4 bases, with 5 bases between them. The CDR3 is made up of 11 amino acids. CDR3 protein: CASKYGNTIYF. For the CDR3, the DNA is TGTGCCAGCAAGTACGGAAACACCATATATTTT.

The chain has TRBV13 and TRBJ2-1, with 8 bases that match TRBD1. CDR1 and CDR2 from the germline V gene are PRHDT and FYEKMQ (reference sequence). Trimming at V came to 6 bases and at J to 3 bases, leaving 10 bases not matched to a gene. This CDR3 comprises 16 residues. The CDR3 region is CASSPPAGTGYNEQFF. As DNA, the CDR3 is TGTGCCAGCAGTCCCCCGGCCGGGACAGGCTACAATGAGCAGTTCTTC.

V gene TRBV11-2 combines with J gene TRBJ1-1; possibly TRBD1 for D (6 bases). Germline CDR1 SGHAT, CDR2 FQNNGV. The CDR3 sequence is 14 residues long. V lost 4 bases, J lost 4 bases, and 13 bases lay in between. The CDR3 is CASSSQDRGTEAFF. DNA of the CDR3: TGTGCCAGCAGCTCCCAGGACAGAGGCACTGAAGCTTTCTTT.

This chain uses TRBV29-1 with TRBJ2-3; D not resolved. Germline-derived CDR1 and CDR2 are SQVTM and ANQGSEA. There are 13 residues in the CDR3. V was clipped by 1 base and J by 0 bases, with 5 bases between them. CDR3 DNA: TGCAGCGTTGAAGTCCCTAGCACAGATACGCAGTATTTT. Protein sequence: CSVEVPSTDTQYF.

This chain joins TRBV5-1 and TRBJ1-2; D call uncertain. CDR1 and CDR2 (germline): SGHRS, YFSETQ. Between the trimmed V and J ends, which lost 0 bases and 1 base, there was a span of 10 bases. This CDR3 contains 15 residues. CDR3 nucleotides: TGCGCCAGCAGCTTGGGGACGGGAGTTAACTATGGCTACACCTTC. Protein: CASSLGTGVNYGYTF.

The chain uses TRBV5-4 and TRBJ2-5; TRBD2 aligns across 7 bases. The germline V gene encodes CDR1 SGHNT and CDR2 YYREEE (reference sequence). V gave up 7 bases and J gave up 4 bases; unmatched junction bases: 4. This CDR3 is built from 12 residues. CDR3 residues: CASGGDRETQYF. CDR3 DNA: TGTGCCAGCGGGGGGGACCGAGAGACCCAGTACTTC.

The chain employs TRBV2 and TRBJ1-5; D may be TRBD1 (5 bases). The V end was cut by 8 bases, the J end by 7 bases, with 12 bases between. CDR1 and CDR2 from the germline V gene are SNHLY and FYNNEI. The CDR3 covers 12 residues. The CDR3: CASGGLGQPQHF. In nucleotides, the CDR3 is TGTGCCAGCGGGGGTCTGGGGCAGCCCCAGCATTTT.

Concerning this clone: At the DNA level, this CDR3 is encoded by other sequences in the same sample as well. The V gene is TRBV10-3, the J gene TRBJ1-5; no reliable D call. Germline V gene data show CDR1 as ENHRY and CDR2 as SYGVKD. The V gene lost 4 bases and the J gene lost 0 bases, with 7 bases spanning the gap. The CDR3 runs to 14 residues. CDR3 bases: TGTGCCATCAGTGGGCGAGGTAGCAATCAGCCCCAGCATTTT. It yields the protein CAISGRGSNQPQHF.

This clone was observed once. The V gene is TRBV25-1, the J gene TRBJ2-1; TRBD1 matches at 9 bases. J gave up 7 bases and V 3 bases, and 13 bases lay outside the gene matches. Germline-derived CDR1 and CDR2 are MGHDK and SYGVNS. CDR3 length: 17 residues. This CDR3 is CASSDYPRDRERNEQFF. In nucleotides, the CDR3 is TGTGCCAGCAGTGACTACCCCCGGGACAGGGAAAGGAATGAGCAGTTCTTC.

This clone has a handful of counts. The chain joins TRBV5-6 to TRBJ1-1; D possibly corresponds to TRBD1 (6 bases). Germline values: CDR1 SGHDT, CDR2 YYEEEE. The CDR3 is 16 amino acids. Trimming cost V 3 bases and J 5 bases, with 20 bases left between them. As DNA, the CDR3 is TGTGCCAGCAGCTCATTCGCACACACAGGGCGAACTGAAGCTTTCTTT. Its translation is CASSSFAHTGRTEAFF.

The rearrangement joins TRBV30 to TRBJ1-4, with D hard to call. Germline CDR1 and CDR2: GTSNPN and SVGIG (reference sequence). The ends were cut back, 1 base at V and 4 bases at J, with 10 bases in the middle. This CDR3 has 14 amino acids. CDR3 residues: CAWSGWSGNEKLFF. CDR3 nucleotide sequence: TGTGCCTGGAGTGGTTGGAGCGGTAATGAAAAACTGTTTTTT.

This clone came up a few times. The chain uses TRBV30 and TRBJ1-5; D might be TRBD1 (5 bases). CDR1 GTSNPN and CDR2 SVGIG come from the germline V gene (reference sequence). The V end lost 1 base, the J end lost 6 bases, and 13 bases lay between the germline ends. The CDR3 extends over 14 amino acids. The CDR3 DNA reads TGTGCCTGGAGTGGCCGGGACTTCGGTCAGCCCCAGCATTTT. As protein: CAWSGRDFGQPQHF.

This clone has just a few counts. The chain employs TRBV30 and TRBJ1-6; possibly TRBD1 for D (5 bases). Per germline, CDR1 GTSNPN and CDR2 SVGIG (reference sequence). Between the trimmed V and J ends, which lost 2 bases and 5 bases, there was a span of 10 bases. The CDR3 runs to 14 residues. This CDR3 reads CAWSRDVNNSPLHF. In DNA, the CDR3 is TGTGCCTGGAGTCGGGACGTCAATAATTCACCCCTCCACTTT.

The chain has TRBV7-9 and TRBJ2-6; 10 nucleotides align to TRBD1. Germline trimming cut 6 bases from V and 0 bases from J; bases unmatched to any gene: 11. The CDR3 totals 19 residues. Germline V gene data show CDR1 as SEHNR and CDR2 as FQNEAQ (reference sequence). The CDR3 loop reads CASSFGDRGFSSGANVLTF. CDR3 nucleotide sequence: TGTGCCAGCAGTTTTGGGGACAGGGGCTTTAGCTCTGGGGCCAACGTCCTGACTTTC.

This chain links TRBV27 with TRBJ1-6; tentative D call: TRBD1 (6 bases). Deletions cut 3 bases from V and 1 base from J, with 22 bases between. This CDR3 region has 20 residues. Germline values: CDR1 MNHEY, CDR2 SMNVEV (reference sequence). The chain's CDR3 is CASSLSGPGADSSYNSPLHF. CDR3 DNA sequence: TGTGCCAGCAGTTTGTCTGGCCCGGGGGCGGATTCGTCCTATAATTCACCCCTCCACTTT.

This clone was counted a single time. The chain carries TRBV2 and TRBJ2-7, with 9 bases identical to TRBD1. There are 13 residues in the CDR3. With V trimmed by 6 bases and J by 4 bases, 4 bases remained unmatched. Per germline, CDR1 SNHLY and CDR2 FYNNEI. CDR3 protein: CASRRQGVYEQYF. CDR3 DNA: TGTGCCAGCAGGCGACAGGGGGTTTACGAGCAGTACTTC.

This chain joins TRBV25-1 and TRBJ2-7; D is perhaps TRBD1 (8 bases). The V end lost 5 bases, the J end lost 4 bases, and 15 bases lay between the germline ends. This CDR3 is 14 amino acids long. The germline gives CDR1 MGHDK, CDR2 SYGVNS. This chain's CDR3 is CASSLTGGDYEQYF. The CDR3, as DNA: TGTGCCAGCAGTTTAACAGGGGGGGATTACGAGCAGTACTTC.

The CDR3 protein is CASSLAFLGQGYEQYF. The CDR3 DNA is TGTGCCAGCAGCTTAGCTTTCCTGGGACAGGGATACGAGCAGTACTTC. The V and J genes are TRBV7-8 and TRBJ2-7; the match to TRBD1 covers 9 bases. CDR3 length: 16 amino acids. V was clipped by 0 bases and J by 4 bases; unmatched bases: 7. Germline-derived CDR1 and CDR2 are SGHVS and FQNEAQ. Using reference TRBV7-8 and TRBJ2-7 for the parts outside the CDR3, the full variable domain is GAGVSQSPRYKVAKRGQDVALRCDPISGHVSLFWYQQALGQGPEFLTYFQNEAQLDKSGLPSDRFFAERPEGSVSTLKIQRTQQEDSAVYLCASSLAFLGQGYEQYFGPGTRLTVT.

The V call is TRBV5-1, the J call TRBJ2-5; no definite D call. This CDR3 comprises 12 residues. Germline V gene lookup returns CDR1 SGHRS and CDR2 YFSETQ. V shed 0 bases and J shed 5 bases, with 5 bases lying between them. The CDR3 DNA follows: TGCGCCAGCAGCTTGGCGTCGGAGACCCAGTACTTC. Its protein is CASSLASETQYF.

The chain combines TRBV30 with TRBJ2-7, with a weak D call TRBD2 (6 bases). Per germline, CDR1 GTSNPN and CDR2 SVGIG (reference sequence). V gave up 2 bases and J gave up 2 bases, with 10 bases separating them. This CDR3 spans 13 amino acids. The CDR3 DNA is TGTGCCTGGAGTCCCGCGGGGACCTACGAGCAGTACTTC. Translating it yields CAWSPAGTYEQYF.

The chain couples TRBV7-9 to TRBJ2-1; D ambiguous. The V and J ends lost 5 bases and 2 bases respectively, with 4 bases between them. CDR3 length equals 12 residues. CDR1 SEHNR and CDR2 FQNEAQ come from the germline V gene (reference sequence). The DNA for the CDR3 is TGTGCCAGCAGCCCTACCTACAATGAGCAGTTCTTC. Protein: CASSPTYNEQFF. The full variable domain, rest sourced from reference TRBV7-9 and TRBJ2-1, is DTGVSQNPRHKITKRGQNVTFRCDPISEHNRLYWYRQTLGQGPEFLTYFQNEAQLEKSRLLSDRFSAERPKGSFSTLEIQRTEQGDSAMYLCASSPTYNEQFFGPGTRLTVL.

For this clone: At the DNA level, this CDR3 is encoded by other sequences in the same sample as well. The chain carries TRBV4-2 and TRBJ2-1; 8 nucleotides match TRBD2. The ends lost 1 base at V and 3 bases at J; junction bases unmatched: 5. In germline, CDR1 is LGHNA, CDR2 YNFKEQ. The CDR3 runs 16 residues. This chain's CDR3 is CASSQGGLAGYNEQFF. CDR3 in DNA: TGTGCCAGCAGCCAAGGGGGCCTAGCGGGCTACAATGAGCAGTTCTTC.

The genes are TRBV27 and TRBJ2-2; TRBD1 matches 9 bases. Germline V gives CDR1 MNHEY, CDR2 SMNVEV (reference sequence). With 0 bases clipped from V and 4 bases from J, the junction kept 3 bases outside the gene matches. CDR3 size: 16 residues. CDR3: CASSLSGTGSTGELFF. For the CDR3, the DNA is TGTGCCAGCAGTTTATCCGGGACAGGGTCCACCGGGGAGCTGTTTTTT.

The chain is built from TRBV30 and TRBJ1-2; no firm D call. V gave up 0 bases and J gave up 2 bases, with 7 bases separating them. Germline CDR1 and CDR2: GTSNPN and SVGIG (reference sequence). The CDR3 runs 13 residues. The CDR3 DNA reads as TGTGCCTGGAGTGTAGGAGAGAACTATGGCTACACCTTC. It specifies CAWSVGENYGYTF.